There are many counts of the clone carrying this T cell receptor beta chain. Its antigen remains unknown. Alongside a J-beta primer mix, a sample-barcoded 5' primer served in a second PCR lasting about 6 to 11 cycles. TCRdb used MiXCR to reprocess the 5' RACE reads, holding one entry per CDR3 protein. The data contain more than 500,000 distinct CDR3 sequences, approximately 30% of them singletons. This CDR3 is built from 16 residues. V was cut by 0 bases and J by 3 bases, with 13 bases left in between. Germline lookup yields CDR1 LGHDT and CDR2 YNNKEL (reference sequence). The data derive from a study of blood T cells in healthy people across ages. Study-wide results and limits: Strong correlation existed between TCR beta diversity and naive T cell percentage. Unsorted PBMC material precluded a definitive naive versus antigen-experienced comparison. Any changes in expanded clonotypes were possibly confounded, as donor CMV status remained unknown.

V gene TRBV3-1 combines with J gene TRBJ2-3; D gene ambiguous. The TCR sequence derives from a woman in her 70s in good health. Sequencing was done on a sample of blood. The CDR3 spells CASSQDLTQGTDTQYF. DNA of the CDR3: TGTGCCAGCAGCCAAGATTTGACCCAAGGAACAGATACGCAGTATTTT.